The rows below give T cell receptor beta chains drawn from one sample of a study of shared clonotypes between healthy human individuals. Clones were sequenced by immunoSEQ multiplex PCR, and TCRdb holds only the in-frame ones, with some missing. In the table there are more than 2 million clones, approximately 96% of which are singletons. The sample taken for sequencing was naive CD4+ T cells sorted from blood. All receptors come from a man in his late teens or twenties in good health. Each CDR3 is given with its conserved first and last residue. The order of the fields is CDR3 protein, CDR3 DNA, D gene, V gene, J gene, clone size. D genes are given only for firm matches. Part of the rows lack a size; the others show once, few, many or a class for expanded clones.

CASSIEGGTEAFF	TGTGCCAGTAGTATAGAGGGAGGCACTGAAGCTTTCTTT	.	TRBV19	TRBJ1-1	.
CASSLLMNTEAFF	TGTGCCAGCAGCTTATTAATGAACACTGAAGCTTTCTTT	.	TRBV7-9	TRBJ1-1	few
CAISGEQGTEAFF	TGTGCCATCAGTGGAGAACAGGGAACTGAAGCTTTCTTT	.	TRBV10-3	TRBJ1-1	once
CASSPRDKTGANVLTF	TGTGCCAGCTCACCACGAGATAAGACTGGGGCCAACGTCCTGACTTTC	.	TRBV18	TRBJ2-6	.
CASSPPYGGGSYEQYF	TGTGCCAGCTCACCACCGTATGGGGGGGGTTCCTACGAGCAGTACTTC	TRBD2	TRBV18	TRBJ2-7	.
CASSNVGANAYNEQFF	TGTGCCAGCAGCAATGTCGGAGCGAACGCCTACAATGAGCAGTTCTTC	.	TRBV9	TRBJ2-1	once
CASSYAPRVGELFF	TGTGCCAGCAGCTACGCCCCTAGGGTCGGGGAGCTGTTTTTT	.	TRBV6-5	TRBJ2-2	once
CASSGSGGYEQYF	TGTGCCAGCAGCGGGAGCGGGGGTTACGAGCAGTACTTC	TRBD2	TRBV9	TRBJ2-7	.
CASCEKLFF	TGTGCCAGCTGTGAAAAACTGTTTTTT	.	TRBV7-9	TRBJ1-4	once
CASSISGQHGYTF	TGTGCCAGTAGTATTTCGGGACAACATGGCTACACCTTC	.	TRBV19	TRBJ1-2	.
CASSLGSPGANVLTF	TGTGCCAGCAGCTTGGGTTCCCCGGGGGCCAACGTCCTGACTTTC	.	TRBV13	TRBJ2-6	.
CASSPAGNTEAFF	TGTGCCAGCTCCCCAGCCGGGAACACTGAAGCTTTCTTT	.	TRBV18	TRBJ1-1	.
CASSTTLGNYGYTF	TGTGCCAGCAGCACAACATTGGGGAACTATGGCTACACCTTC	.	TRBV28	TRBJ1-2	.
CASSLAGGGNQPQHF	TGTGCCAGCAGCTTGGCCGGGGGTGGCAATCAGCCCCAGCATTTT	.	TRBV5-6	TRBJ1-5	.
CASRAPGQTYEAFF	TGTGCCAGCAGGGCCCCGGGACAGACTTATGAAGCTTTCTTT	TRBD1	TRBV28	TRBJ1-1	.
CASSPADRGITYNEQFF	TGTGCCAGCTCACCAGCGGACAGGGGGATTACCTACAATGAGCAGTTCTTC	TRBD1	TRBV18	TRBJ2-1	.
CSAADVYEQYF	TGCAGTGCTGCTGACGTCTACGAGCAGTACTTC	.	TRBV20-1	TRBJ2-7	.
CAAKRGRTTPQETQYF	TGTGCCGCGAAGAGGGGGCGGACAACCCCCCAAGAGACCCAGTACTTC	TRBD1	TRBV27	TRBJ2-5	.
CASSPNAGRTYTDTQYF	TGCGCCAGCAGCCCGAACGCAGGACGGACGTACACAGATACGCAGTATTTT	.	TRBV5-1	TRBJ2-3	.
CASRLENYGYTF	TGCGCCAGCAGACTGGAGAACTATGGCTACACCTTC	.	TRBV10-2	TRBJ1-2	.
CASSSTDYEQYF	TGTGCCAGCAGCTCGACAGACTACGAGCAGTACTTC	.	TRBV5-6	TRBJ2-7	.
CASSRYRQETQYF	TGTGCCAGCAGTAGGTACAGACAAGAGACCCAGTACTTC	.	TRBV2	TRBJ2-5	.
CSARGDNEQFF	TGCAGTGCTAGGGGCGACAATGAGCAGTTCTTC	.	TRBV20-1	TRBJ2-1	.
CASSSRGTYYGYTF	TGTGCCAGCAGCTCCCGGGGGACGTATTATGGCTACACCTTC	.	TRBV5-4	TRBJ1-2	.
CASSRTSGNTDTQYF	TGCGCCAGCAGTCGGACTAGCGGCAACACAGATACGCAGTATTTT	TRBD2	TRBV10-2	TRBJ2-3	.
CASTPLDTGELFF	TGTGCCAGCACCCCACTCGACACCGGGGAGCTGTTTTTT	.	TRBV6-1	TRBJ2-2	once
CASSSTGLQETQYF	TGTGCCAGCAGCTCGACAGGGCTCCAAGAGACCCAGTACTTC	TRBD1	TRBV11-2	TRBJ2-5	.
CASSQDYRTTDTQYF	TGCGCCAGCAGCCAAGACTACCGTACCACAGATACGCAGTATTTT	.	TRBV4-3	TRBJ2-3	.
CASSKARGDRSVNEQYF	TGTGCCAGCAGCAAAGCGCGGGGGGACAGGTCGGTCAACGAGCAGTACTTC	.	TRBV21-1	TRBJ2-7	.
CASSYSTQSAQFF	TGTGCCAGCAGTTACTCGACTCAATCGGCGCAGTTCTTC	.	TRBV6-5	TRBJ2-1	.
CASSLGTDTQYF	TGTGCCAGCAGCTTAGGCACAGATACGCAGTATTTT	.	TRBV7-9	TRBJ2-3	.
CAWSLLAGSDTQYF	TGTGCCTGGAGTCTACTAGCGGGAAGTGATACGCAGTATTTT	TRBD2	TRBV30	TRBJ2-3	.
CASIIKGTPNTHNEQFF	TGTGCCAGCATCATAAAGGGGACTCCGAACACACACAATGAGCAGTTCTTC	.	TRBV21-1	TRBJ2-1	once
CAWRKFGTGLISSYNSPLHF	TGTGCCTGGCGAAAATTTGGGACAGGGCTTATAAGCTCCTATAATTCACCCCTCCACTTT	TRBD1	TRBV30	TRBJ1-6	.
CASSLDSGSGNTIYF	TGTGCCAGCAGCTTAGATTCCGGATCTGGGAACACCATATATTTT	.	TRBV7-2	TRBJ1-3	.
CAWSVLDRDGSPLHF	TGTGCCTGGAGTGTTTTGGACAGGGACGGCTCACCCCTCCACTTT	TRBD1	TRBV30	TRBJ1-6	.
CASSTQGASSSPLHF	TGTGCCAGTAGTACCCAGGGGGCTTCAAGTTCACCCCTCCACTTT	TRBD1	TRBV19	TRBJ1-6	.
CAISESATAYEQYF	TGTGCCATCAGTGAGTCGGCGACAGCCTACGAGCAGTACTTC	.	TRBV10-3	TRBJ2-7	.
CASVTGGVALFF	TGCGCCAGTGTAACAGGGGGGGTTGCGCTGTTTTTT	.	TRBV10-1	TRBJ2-2	.
CASSLAGAPYEQYF	TGCGCCAGCAGCTTGGCGGGGGCTCCCTACGAGCAGTACTTC	.	TRBV5-1	TRBJ2-7	.
CASSLDSNEKLFF	TGTGCCAGCTCCCTAGATTCTAATGAAAAACTGTTTTTT	.	TRBV7-9	TRBJ1-4	once
CAWSVRGLRVIYEQYF	TGTGCCTGGAGTGTACGAGGGTTAAGAGTTATCTACGAGCAGTACTTC	.	TRBV30	TRBJ2-7	.
CASSNKWGIEQYF	TGTGCCAGCAGCAATAAGTGGGGCATCGAGCAGTACTTC	.	TRBV21-1	TRBJ2-7	.
CAWSDRYYGYTF	TGTGCCTGGAGTGACAGATACTATGGCTACACCTTC	.	TRBV30	TRBJ1-2	.
CASSLKAQSYEQYF	TGTGCCAGCAGTCTGAAGGCACAGTCCTACGAGCAGTACTTC	.	TRBV6-6	TRBJ2-7	.
CASSSGQTYEQYF	TGTGCCAGCAGTTCCGGACAAACCTACGAGCAGTACTTC	.	TRBV6-6	TRBJ2-7	.
CAISEVAGGTDTQYF	TGTGCCATCAGTGAGGTAGCGGGGGGCACAGATACGCAGTATTTT	TRBD2	TRBV10-3	TRBJ2-3	.
CASSVRDGNTEAFF	TGCGCCAGCAGCGTCCGGGACGGGAACACTGAAGCTTTCTTT	.	TRBV5-1	TRBJ1-1	.
CASNRGKETQYF	TGTGCCAGCAACAGGGGAAAAGAGACCCAGTACTTC	TRBD1	TRBV6-1	TRBJ2-5	.